Described below is a single T cell receptor beta chain sequence and its context. Its antigen is not known. The sample originates from a study of T-cell memory formation after mild COVID-19. As for the study in general: TCR clusters were largely donor specific.

Via MiXCR, TCRdb re-called the 5' RACE reads, giving one row per CDR3 protein. The sample holds 170,000 or so distinct CDR3 sequences; about 22% are singletons and the top ten take around 23%. Germline loops: CDR1 MGHRA, CDR2 YSYEKL. This CDR3 comprises 16 residues. V was clipped by 0 bases and J by 1 base, with 10 bases between them. General study results and limits: CM and EM subsets held most contracting CD4+ clones; EMRA held CD8+ ones.

V gene TRBV4-1 combines with J gene TRBJ1-5; D unclear. This receptor was taken from an adult woman who had mild COVID-19 (a few samples of this study predate the infection). Cell type and time point are not known. The sample taken for sequencing was PBMCs or a T cell subset sorted from them (not recorded which). The CDR3 here is CASSQDPLGSNQPQHF. The CDR3, as DNA: TGCGCCAGCAGCCAAGACCCCCTAGGAAGCAATCAGCCCCAGCATTTT.